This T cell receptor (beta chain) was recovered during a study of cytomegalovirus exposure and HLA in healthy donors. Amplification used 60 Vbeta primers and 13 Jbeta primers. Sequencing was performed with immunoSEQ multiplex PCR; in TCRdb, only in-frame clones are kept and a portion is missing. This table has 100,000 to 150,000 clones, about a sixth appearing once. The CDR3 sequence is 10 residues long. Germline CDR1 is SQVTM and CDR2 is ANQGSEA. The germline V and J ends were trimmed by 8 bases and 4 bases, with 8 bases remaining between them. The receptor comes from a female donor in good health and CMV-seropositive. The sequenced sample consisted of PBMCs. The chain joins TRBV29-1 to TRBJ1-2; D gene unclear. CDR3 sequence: CSTEGYGYTF. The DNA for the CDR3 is TGCAGCACCGAGGGCTATGGCTACACCTTC.